Many counts were recorded for the clone carrying this TCR beta chain. Its matching antigen is unknown. In TCRdb, the 5' RACE reads were re-called with MiXCR into one record per CDR3 protein. The table has 470,000 or so distinct CDR3 sequences, 25% seen once. This record belongs to a study of T-cell memory formation after mild COVID-19. This CDR3 has 14 residues. J lost 9 bases, V lost 3 bases, and 3 bases had no gene match. General study findings and limits: Most CD4+ clones that shrank were in CM and EM, while CD8+ ones turned up in EMRA. Second-wave clones reaching peak frequency on day 37 lacked confirmed SARS-CoV-2 specificity. From day 15 to 85, contracting clones were balanced between CD4 and CD8, whereas later expanders leaned toward CD4+.

This TCR was sampled from an adult woman who had mild COVID-19 (a few samples of this study predate the infection). Cell type and time point are not known. The V gene is TRBV12-3 or TRBV12-4, the J gene TRBJ2-1; TRBD1 matches at 12 bases. Sequenced input: PBMCs or a T cell subset sorted from them (not recorded which). The CDR3 sequence is CASSFGTGGSEQFF. CDR3 in DNA: TGTGCCAGCAGTTTCGGGACAGGGGGCAGTGAGCAGTTCTTC.